This T cell receptor beta chain was documented in a study of blood T cell repertoires in COVID-19. Study-level background: Specimens from acute and convalescent COVID-19 originated in the United States, Italy and Spain. Sources were T cells, B-cell-depleted T cells, or PBMCs; the material itself was cDNA or gDNA.

Germline CDR1 reads MNHNS; CDR2 reads SASEGT. Germline trimming cut 4 bases from V and 3 bases from J; bases unmatched to any gene: 9. The CDR3 length is 16 residues. Authors' analysis steps: For nucleated cells, counts were estimated from reference gene primer amplification. Sequencing used immunoSEQ multiplex PCR; TCRdb keeps in-frame clones, though not all of them. For V, J and clone size, that table is used; D and trimming come from the DNA. The sample includes about 110,000 clones, roughly four fifths of them seen just once. The sequence was obtained from a woman in her sixties with acute or convalescent COVID-19. Sequences were obtained from peripheral blood. This sequence joins TRBV6-1 and TRBJ2-5, with 9 bases matching TRBD1. The DNA for the CDR3 is TGTGCCAGCAGTGTAACAGGGGGCCGCCCTAAAGAGACCCAGTACTTC. As protein: CASSVTGGRPKETQYF.